This passage covers 10 T cell receptor beta chains from one sample sequenced in a study of blood T cell repertoires in COVID-19 (dated by TCRdb to 2020 to 2021). The library was made by the immunoSEQ multiplex PCR assay. TCRdb re-hosts the immuneACCESS table, in-frame sequences only. Its copies lack some clones; in the studies checked, an unresolved V gene accounts for under half of them, and the cause for the rest is not known. The sample table lists roughly 89,000 clones, 80% of them with a count of one. About 9.4% of the sample is in the top ten clones. Sample: peripheral blood. Source of these receptors: a woman in her 70s with acute or convalescent COVID-19.

The chain links TRBV12-3 or TRBV12-4 to TRBJ1-6; unclear D gene. V dropped 3 bases and J dropped 6 bases, with 6 bases sitting between them. The CDR3 extends over 13 amino acids. CDR3 loop: CASSFRGNSPLHF. CDR3 nucleotide sequence: TGTGCCAGCAGTTTCCGGGGTAATTCACCCCTCCACTTT.

This clone was counted ten times or more. The genes are TRBV5-6 and TRBJ1-5, with TRBD1 matching over 10 bases. The trim removed 3 bases at V and 4 bases at J, leaving 7 bases unmatched. This CDR3 is 16 amino acids long. CDR1 is SGHDT, CDR2 YYEEEE, per germline. CDR3 region: CASSSWDRGGNQPQHF. The CDR3 coding sequence is TGTGCCAGCAGCTCCTGGGACAGGGGTGGGAATCAGCCCCAGCATTTT. Variable domain in full (rest from reference TRBV5-6 and TRBJ1-5): DAGVTQSPTHLIKTRGQQVTLRCSPKSGHDTVSWYQQALGQGPQFIFQYYEEEERQRGNFPDRFSGHQFPNYSSELNVNALLLGDSALYLCASSSWDRGGNQPQHFGDGTRLSIL.

This rearrangement joins TRBV9 to TRBJ2-7; 7 bases are a match to TRBD1. CDR1 SGDLS and CDR2 YYNGEE come from the germline V gene. After removal of 0 bases from V and 2 bases from J, the junction contained 2 bases not matched to a gene. This CDR3 region has 14 residues. The CDR3 nucleotides read TGTGCCAGCAGCGTAGGTACAGGGGCCTACGAGCAGTACTTC. Residues: CASSVGTGAYEQYF.

V gene TRBV6-6 combines with J gene TRBJ1-2; D possibly corresponds to TRBD1 (5 bases). CDR1 and CDR2 from the germline V gene are MNHNY and SVGAGI (reference sequence). Trimming stripped 2 bases from V and 4 bases from J, with 8 bases between. CDR3 length: 13 amino acids. The CDR3 is CASSYPDSYGYTF. The CDR3 DNA is TGTGCCAGCAGTTACCCCGACAGCTATGGCTACACCTTC.

DNA for the CDR3: TGTGCCAGCAGCCCCGGACTAGCGGGGGTGAATGAGCAGTTCTTC. This gives the protein CASSPGLAGVNEQFF. J is TRBJ2-1 and V is TRBV7-3; 13 nucleotides line up with TRBD2. This CDR3 region has 15 residues. CDR1 SGHTA and CDR2 FQGTGA come from the germline V gene. V dropped 5 bases and J dropped 7; count of bases not matched to a gene: 5. Using reference TRBV7-3 and TRBJ2-1 for the parts outside the CDR3, the full variable domain is GAGVSQTPSNKVTEKGKYVELRCDPISGHTALYWYRQSLGQGPEFLIYFQGTGAADDSGLPNDRFFAVRPEGSVSTLKIQRTERGDSAVYLCASSPGLAGVNEQFFGPGTRLTVL.

This chain links TRBV27 with TRBJ1-5; D remains unclear. Germline CDR1 MNHEY, CDR2 SMNVEV (reference sequence). The V end lost 6 bases, the J end lost 1 base, and 13 bases lay between the germline ends. The CDR3 totals 15 residues. The CDR3 sequence: CASRRSGGSNQPQHF. CDR3 DNA: TGTGCCAGCAGGAGGTCTGGAGGGAGCAATCAGCCCCAGCATTTT.

CDR3 protein: CASSPDRGKNIQYF. In DNA, the CDR3 is TGTGCCAGCTCACCGGACAGGGGTAAAAACATTCAGTACTTC. J is TRBJ2-4 and V is TRBV18, with 9 bases matching TRBD1. The germline CDR1 and CDR2 sequences are KGHSH and LQKENI. CDR3 length: 14 amino acids. The junction had 1 base not matched to a gene; V was cut back by 3 bases and J by 4 bases.

V is TRBV5-1 and J is TRBJ1-2; weak D call: TRBD1 (6 bases). The CDR3 contains 15 residues. V shed 0 bases and J shed 4 bases, with 13 bases lying between them. CDR1 is SGHRS, CDR2 YFSETQ, per germline. In nucleotides, the CDR3 is TGCGCCAGCAGCTTGGTGTGGGGGCAGAGCTATGGCTACACCTTC. This encodes CASSLVWGQSYGYTF.

The chain uses TRBV5-1 and TRBJ1-1; D not resolved. Trimming took 3 bases from V and 4 from J, leaving 13 bases between them. This CDR3 region has 14 residues. The germline V gene has CDR1 SGHRS and CDR2 YFSETQ. The CDR3 protein is CASSSTAFATEAFF. The CDR3 bases are TGCGCCAGCAGCTCTACAGCCTTTGCCACTGAAGCTTTCTTT. The whole variable domain, filled in from reference TRBV5-1 and TRBJ1-1, reads KAGVTQTPRYLIKTRGQQVTLSCSPISGHRSVSWYQQTPGQGLQFLFEYFSETQRNKGNFPGRFSGRQFSNSRSEMNVSTLELGDSALYLCASSSTAFATEAFFGQGTRLTVV.

The rearrangement joins TRBV7-9 to TRBJ1-1; TRBD1 might be the D (5 bases). The ends were cut back, 1 base at V and 10 bases at J, with 13 bases in the middle. This CDR3 spans 13 amino acids. Germline CDR1 SEHNR, CDR2 FQNEAQ (reference sequence). The CDR3 here is CASSLEGRRGAFF. As DNA, the CDR3 is TGTGCCAGCAGCTTAGAGGGGCGGCGAGGAGCTTTCTTT.